This TCR beta chain was obtained from a study of cytomegalovirus exposure and HLA in healthy donors. On this clone itself: Its specificity is unknown.

The study, taken as a whole, reports: Reportedly, HLA-A and HLA-B alleles of most subjects were accurately predicted from TCR beta. Confirmation was obtained in vitro that three CMV-associated chains are specific for CMV antigens. DRB1 had the most TCR associations and HLA-C the fewest, a later analysis found, with rates varying by HLA locus.

The junction had 9 bases not matched to a gene; V was cut back by 4 bases and J by 3 bases. The CDR3 contains 15 residues. Germline CDR1 SGHRS, CDR2 YFSETQ. It was with 60 Vbeta and 13 Jbeta primers that the PCR ran. Generated by immunoSEQ multiplex PCR, the TCRdb table keeps only in-frame clones and is missing some. The repertoire holds 85,000 to 130,000 clones, roughly two thirds seen once, with less than 3% in the top ten. The chain employs TRBV5-1 and TRBJ1-1; 7 bases align to TRBD1. The receptor's source is a female donor in good health and CMV-seronegative. The specimen was PBMCs. The CDR3 sequence is CASSPTGSIDTEAFF. CDR3 nucleotide sequence: TGCGCCAGCAGCCCGACAGGGTCAATCGACACTGAAGCTTTCTTT.